A selection of T cell receptor beta chains follows, all from one sample in a study of cytomegalovirus exposure and HLA in healthy donors. Produced via immunoSEQ multiplex PCR; TCRdb's table is partial and in-frame only. The table shows under 95,000 clones, with approximately 95% occurring only once. The specimen sequenced was PBMCs. These receptors were taken from a woman between 18 and 29 years old in good health and CMV-seronegative. Each CDR3 is given with its conserved first and last residue. The D gene is left open where the match is weak. Clone size is not always given. Where it is, it says once, few, many or a class for expanded clones.

CDR3nt: TGCGCCAGCAGCCAAGTTACAGGGTCCTACAATGAGCAGTTCTTC
CDR3aa: CASSQVTGSYNEQFF
v_gene: TRBV4-1
abundance: -
j_gene: TRBJ2-1
len: 15
d_gene: -

CDR3nt: TGTGCTTGGAGACAGAGTAGCAATCAGCCCCAGCATTTT
CDR3aa: CAWRQSSNQPQHF
v_gene: TRBV2
abundance: -
j_gene: TRBJ1-5
len: 13
d_gene: -

CDR3nt: TGTGCCAGCACCCCAGGGACTAGCGGTTTGAATGAGCAGTTCTTC
CDR3aa: CASTPGTSGLNEQFF
v_gene: TRBV6-5
abundance: -
j_gene: TRBJ2-1
len: 15
d_gene: TRBD2

CDR3nt: TGCGCCAGCAGCGTCCTAGCGGGGGGGCAGAATGAGCAGTTCTTC
CDR3aa: CASSVLAGGQNEQFF
v_gene: TRBV5-1
abundance: -
j_gene: TRBJ2-1
len: 15
d_gene: TRBD2

CDR3nt: TGTGCCAGCAGTTACGGGTGGGGGCGGAACACCGGGGAGCTGTTTTTT
CDR3aa: CASSYGWGRNTGELFF
v_gene: TRBV6-5
abundance: -
j_gene: TRBJ2-2
len: 16
d_gene: -

CDR3nt: TGTGCCAGCATTGGGACTAGCGGACACTACGAGCAGTACTTC
CDR3aa: CASIGTSGHYEQYF
v_gene: TRBV2
abundance: once
j_gene: TRBJ2-7
len: 14
d_gene: TRBD2

CDR3nt: TGTGCCAGCAGACTAGCACTAGCGGGAGTTGGCAATGAGCAGTTCTTC
CDR3aa: CASRLALAGVGNEQFF
v_gene: TRBV7-8
abundance: -
j_gene: TRBJ2-1
len: 16
d_gene: TRBD2

CDR3nt: TGCAGCGTGGAGGGACAGGGCTACGAGCAGTACTTC
CDR3aa: CSVEGQGYEQYF
v_gene: TRBV29-1
abundance: -
j_gene: TRBJ2-7
len: 12
d_gene: TRBD1

CDR3nt: TGTGCCAGCTCACAGGGGGCGAATACTGGAAACACCATATATTTT
CDR3aa: CASSQGANTGNTIYF
v_gene: TRBV18
abundance: -
j_gene: TRBJ1-3
len: 15
d_gene: TRBD1

CDR3nt: TGCGCCAGCAGCTTCGGACAGGGGGCGAGGAGTACTGAAGCTTTCTTT
CDR3aa: CASSFGQGARSTEAFF
v_gene: TRBV4-1
abundance: -
j_gene: TRBJ1-1
len: 16
d_gene: TRBD1

CDR3nt: TGTGCCAGCAGTGTGTCAGGGATCTATGGAGAGACCCAGTACTTC
CDR3aa: CASSVSGIYGETQYF
v_gene: TRBV2
abundance: -
j_gene: TRBJ2-5
len: 15
d_gene: -

CDR3nt: TGTGCCAGCAGCTTAGAGGCGGCGGGGGCGGCCTACGAGCAGTACTTC
CDR3aa: CASSLEAAGAAYEQYF
v_gene: TRBV11-2
abundance: -
j_gene: TRBJ2-7
len: 16
d_gene: -

CDR3nt: TGCGCCAGCAGCCTTAGCGGGGGAGACACAGATACGCAGTATTTT
CDR3aa: CASSLSGGDTDTQYF
v_gene: TRBV5-1
abundance: -
j_gene: TRBJ2-3
len: 15
d_gene: TRBD2

CDR3nt: TGTGCCAGCAGGCCTCGGGAGGGAGGGAACATTCAGTACTTC
CDR3aa: CASRPREGGNIQYF
v_gene: TRBV6-5
abundance: -
j_gene: TRBJ2-4
len: 14
d_gene: TRBD2

CDR3nt: TGTGCCAGCAGTTCAGAACAGGGGGCGCCCAACGAGCAGTACTTC
CDR3aa: CASSSEQGAPNEQYF
v_gene: TRBV6-1
abundance: -
j_gene: TRBJ2-7
len: 15
d_gene: TRBD1

CDR3nt: TGTGCCAGCGCCGAGGGTTCAGAGCAGTTCTTC
CDR3aa: CASAEGSEQFF
v_gene: TRBV6-5
abundance: -
j_gene: TRBJ2-1
len: 11
d_gene: -

CDR3nt: TGTGCCAGCAGTAATCCCGGGACAGCGTATGAAAAACTGTTTTTT
CDR3aa: CASSNPGTAYEKLFF
v_gene: TRBV27
abundance: -
j_gene: TRBJ1-4
len: 15
d_gene: TRBD1

CDR3nt: TGTGCCAGCAGTCCTCTAGCGGGAGGGACAGATACGCAGTATTTT
CDR3aa: CASSPLAGGTDTQYF
v_gene: TRBV2
abundance: -
j_gene: TRBJ2-3
len: 15
d_gene: TRBD2

CDR3nt: TGCGCCAGCAGCTTTTCACAGGGTAGAGGCGAGCAGTACTTC
CDR3aa: CASSFSQGRGEQYF
v_gene: TRBV5-1
abundance: -
j_gene: TRBJ2-7
len: 14
d_gene: -

CDR3nt: TGCAGCGTTGAGAACAGGGTGAACACCGGGGAGCTGTTTTTT
CDR3aa: CSVENRVNTGELFF
v_gene: TRBV29-1
abundance: -
j_gene: TRBJ2-2
len: 14
d_gene: -

CDR3nt: TGTGCCAGCAATCCGGGACAAGGGATTCGAGGGGAGCTGTTTTTT
CDR3aa: CASNPGQGIRGELFF
v_gene: TRBV5-4
abundance: -
j_gene: TRBJ2-2
len: 15
d_gene: -

CDR3nt: TGTGCCAGCAGCTTGGAGGCTAGCGGGGTCTCCTACAATGAGCAGTTCTTC
CDR3aa: CASSLEASGVSYNEQFF
v_gene: TRBV5-4
abundance: -
j_gene: TRBJ2-1
len: 17
d_gene: TRBD2